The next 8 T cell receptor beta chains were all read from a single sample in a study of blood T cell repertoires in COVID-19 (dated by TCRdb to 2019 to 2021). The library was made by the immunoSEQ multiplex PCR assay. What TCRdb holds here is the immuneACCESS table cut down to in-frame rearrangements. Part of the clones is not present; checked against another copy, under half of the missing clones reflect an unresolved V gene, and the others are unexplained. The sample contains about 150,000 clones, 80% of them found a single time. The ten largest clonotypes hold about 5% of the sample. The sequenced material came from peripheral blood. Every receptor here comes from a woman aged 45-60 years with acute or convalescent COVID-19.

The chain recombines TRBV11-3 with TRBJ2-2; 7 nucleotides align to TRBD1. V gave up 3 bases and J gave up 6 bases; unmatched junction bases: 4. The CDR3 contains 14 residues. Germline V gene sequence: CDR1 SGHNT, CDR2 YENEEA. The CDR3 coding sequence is TGTGCCAGCAGCTTCTCGCAGGGGGCCGGGGAGCTGTTTTTT. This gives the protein CASSFSQGAGELFF.

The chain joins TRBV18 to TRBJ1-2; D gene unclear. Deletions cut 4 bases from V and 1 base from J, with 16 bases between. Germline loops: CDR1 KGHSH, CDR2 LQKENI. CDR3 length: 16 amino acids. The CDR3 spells CASSLTSPGNNYGYTF. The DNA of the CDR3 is TGTGCCAGCTCACTTACCAGCCCGGGGAATAACTATGGCTACACCTTC.

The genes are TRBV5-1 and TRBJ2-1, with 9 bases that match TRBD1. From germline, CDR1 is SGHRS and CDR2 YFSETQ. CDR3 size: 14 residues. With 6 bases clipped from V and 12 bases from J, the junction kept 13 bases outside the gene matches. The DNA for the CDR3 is TGCGCCAGCAACCTGGGGACAGGGAACGGGGTGCAGTTCTTC. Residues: CASNLGTGNGVQFF.

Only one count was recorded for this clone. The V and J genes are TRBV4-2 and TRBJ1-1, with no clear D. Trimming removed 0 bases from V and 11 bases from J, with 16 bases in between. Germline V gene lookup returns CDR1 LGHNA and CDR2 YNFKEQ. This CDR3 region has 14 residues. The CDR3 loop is CASSQEPRNLWAFF. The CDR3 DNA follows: TGTGCCAGCAGCCAAGAGCCCCGTAACTTGTGGGCTTTCTTT.

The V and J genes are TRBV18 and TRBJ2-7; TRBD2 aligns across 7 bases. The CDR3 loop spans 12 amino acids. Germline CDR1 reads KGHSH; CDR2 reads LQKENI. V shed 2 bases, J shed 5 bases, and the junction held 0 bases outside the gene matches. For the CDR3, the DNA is TGTGCCAGCTCACCAGGGGGGGACGAGCAGTACTTC. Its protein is CASSPGGDEQYF.

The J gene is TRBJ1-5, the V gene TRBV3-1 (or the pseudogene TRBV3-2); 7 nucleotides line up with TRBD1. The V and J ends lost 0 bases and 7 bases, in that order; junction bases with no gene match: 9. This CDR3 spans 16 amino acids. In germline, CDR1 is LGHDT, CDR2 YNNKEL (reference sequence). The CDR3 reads CASSQDWKGARQPQHF. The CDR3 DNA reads TGTGCCAGCAGCCAAGATTGGAAGGGGGCGAGGCAGCCCCAGCATTTT.

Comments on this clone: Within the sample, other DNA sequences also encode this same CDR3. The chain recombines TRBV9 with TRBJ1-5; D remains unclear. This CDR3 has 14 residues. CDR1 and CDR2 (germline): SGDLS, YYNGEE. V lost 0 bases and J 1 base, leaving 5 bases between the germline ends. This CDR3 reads CASSVDSSNQPQHF. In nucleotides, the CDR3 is TGTGCCAGCAGCGTAGACAGCAGCAATCAGCCCCAGCATTTT. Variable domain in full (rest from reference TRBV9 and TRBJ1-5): DSGVTQTPKHLITATGQRVTLRCSPRSGDLSVYWYQQSLDQGLQFLIQYYNGEERAKGNILERFSAQQFPDLHSELNLSSLELGDSALYFCASSVDSSNQPQHFGDGTRLSIL.

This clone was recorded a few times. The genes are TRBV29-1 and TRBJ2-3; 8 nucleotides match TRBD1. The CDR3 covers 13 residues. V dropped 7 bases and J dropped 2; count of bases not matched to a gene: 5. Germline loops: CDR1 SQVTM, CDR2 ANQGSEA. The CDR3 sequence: CSAGQGSTDTQYF. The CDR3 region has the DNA TGCAGCGCTGGACAGGGTTCCACAGATACGCAGTATTTT.